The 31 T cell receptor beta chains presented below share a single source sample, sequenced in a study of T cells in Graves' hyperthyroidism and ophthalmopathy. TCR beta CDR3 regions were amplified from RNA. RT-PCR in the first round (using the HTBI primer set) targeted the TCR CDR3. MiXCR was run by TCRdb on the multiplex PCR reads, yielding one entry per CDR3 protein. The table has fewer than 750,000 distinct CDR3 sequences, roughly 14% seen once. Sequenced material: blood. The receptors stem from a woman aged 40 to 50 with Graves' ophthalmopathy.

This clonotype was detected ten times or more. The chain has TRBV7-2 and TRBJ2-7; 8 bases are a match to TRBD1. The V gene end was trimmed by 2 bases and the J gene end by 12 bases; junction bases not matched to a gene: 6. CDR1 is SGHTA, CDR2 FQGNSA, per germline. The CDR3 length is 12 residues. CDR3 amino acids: CASSLRGTGGYF. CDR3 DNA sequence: TGTGCCAGCAGCTTAAGGGGTACAGGGGGGTACTTC.

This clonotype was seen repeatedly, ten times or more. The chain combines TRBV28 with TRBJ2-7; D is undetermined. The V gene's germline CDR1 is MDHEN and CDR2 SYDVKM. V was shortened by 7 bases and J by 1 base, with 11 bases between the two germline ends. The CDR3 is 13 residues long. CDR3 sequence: CASTQGWSYEQYF. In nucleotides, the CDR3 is TGTGCCAGCACCCAAGGGTGGTCCTACGAGCAGTACTTC.

CDR3 in amino acids: CATRETGANTEAFF. For the CDR3, the DNA is TGCGCCACCCGGGAAACAGGGGCGAACACTGAAGCTTTCTTT. The V and J genes are TRBV5-1 and TRBJ1-1; TRBD1 matches 7 bases. The CDR3 spans 14 residues. V gave up 9 bases and J gave up 1 base; unmatched junction bases: 9. Germline V gene sequence: CDR1 SGHRS, CDR2 YFSETQ. The full variable domain, its missing parts supplied by reference TRBV5-1 and TRBJ1-1, is KAGVTQTPRYLIKTRGQQVTLSCSPISGHRSVSWYQQTPGQGLQFLFEYFSETQRNKGNFPGRFSGRQFSNSRSEMNVSTLELGDSALYLCATRETGANTEAFFGQGTRLTVV.

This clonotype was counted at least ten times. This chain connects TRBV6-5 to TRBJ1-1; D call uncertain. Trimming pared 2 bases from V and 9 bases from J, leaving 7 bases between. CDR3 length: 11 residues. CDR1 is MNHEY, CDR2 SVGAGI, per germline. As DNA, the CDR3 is TGTGCCAGCAGTTACAGGGCCAAAGCTTTCTTT. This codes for CASSYRAKAFF.

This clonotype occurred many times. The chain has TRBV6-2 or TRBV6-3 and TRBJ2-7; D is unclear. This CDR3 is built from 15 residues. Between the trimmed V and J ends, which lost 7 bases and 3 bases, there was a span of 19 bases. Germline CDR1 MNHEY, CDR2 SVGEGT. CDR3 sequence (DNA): TGTGCCAGCACCAGATTCCTAGGCGTTGACTACGAGCAGTACTTC. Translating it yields CASTRFLGVDYEQYF.

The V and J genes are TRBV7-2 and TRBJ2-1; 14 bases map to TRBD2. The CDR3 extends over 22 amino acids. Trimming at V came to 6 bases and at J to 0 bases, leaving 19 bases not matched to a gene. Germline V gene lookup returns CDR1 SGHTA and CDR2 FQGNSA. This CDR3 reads CASRSLVVLGTSGGISYNEQFF. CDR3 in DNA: TGTGCCAGCAGGAGCTTAGTAGTATTGGGGACTAGCGGGGGAATCTCCTACAATGAGCAGTTCTTC. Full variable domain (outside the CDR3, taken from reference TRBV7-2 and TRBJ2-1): GAGVSQSPSNKVTEKGKDVELRCDPISGHTALYWYRQSLGQGLEFLIYFQGNSAPDKSGLPSDRFSAERTGGSVSTLTIQRTQQEDSAVYLCASRSLVVLGTSGGISYNEQFFGPGTRLTVL.

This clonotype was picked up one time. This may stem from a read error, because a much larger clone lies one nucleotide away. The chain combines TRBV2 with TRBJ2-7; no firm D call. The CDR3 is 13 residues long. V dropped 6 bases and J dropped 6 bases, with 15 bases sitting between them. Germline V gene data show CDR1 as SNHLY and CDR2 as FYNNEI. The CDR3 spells CASSKDSSTEQYF. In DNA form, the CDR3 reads TGTGCCAGCAGCAAAGACTCTTCGACCGAGCAGTACTTC. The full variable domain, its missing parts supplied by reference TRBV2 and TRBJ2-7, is EPEVTQTPSHQVTQMGQEVILRCVPISNHLYFYWYRQILGQKVEFLVSFYNNEISEKSEIFDDQFSVERPDGSNFTLKIRSTKLEDSAMYFCASSKDSSTEQYFGPGTRLTVT.

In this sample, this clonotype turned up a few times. Here the CDR3 reads CASSLGGAAGSSYEQYF. CDR3 nucleotides: TGTGCCAGCAGCTTAGGAGGCGCAGCGGGGAGCTCCTACGAGCAGTACTTC. The rearrangement uses TRBV11-1 and TRBJ2-7; 7 bases are a match to TRBD2. The germline V gene has CDR1 SGHAT and CDR2 FQDESV (reference sequence). Losses at the gene ends were 1 base for V and 0 bases for J; bases not matched to a gene: 9. CDR3 length: 17 amino acids.

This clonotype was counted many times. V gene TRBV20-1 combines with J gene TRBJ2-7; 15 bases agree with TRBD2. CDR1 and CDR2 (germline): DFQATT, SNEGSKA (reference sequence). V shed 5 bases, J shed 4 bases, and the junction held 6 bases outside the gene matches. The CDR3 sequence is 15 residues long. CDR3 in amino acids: CSAETGLAGGYEQYF. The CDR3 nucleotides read TGCAGTGCTGAGACGGGACTAGCGGGAGGATACGAGCAGTACTTC.

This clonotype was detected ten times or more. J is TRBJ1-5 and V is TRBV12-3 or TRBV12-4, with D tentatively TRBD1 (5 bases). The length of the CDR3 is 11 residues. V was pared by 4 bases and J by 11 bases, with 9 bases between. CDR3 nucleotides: TGTGCCAGCAGTTCCGGGGGAGCCCAGCATTTT. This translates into CASSSGGAQHF.

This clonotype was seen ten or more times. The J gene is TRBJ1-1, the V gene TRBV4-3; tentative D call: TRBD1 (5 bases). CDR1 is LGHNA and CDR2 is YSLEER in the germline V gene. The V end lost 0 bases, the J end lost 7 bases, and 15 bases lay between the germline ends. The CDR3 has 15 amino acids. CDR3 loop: CASSQDRAGRDEAFF. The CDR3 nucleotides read TGCGCCAGCAGCCAAGATCGGGCAGGGAGAGATGAAGCTTTCTTT.

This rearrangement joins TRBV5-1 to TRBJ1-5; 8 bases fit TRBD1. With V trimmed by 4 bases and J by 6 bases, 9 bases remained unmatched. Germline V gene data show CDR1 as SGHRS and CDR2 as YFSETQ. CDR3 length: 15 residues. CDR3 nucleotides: TGCGCCAGCAGCGTCGGTCAGGGGGCAGGTCAGCCCCAGCATTTT. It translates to CASSVGQGAGQPQHF.

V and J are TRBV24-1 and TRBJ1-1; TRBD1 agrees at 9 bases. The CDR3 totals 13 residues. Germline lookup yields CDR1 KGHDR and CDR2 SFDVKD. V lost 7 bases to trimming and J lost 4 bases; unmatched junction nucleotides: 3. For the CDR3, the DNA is TGTGCCACCAGGGACAGGGGAAGCACTGAAGCTTTCTTT. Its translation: CATRDRGSTEAFF.

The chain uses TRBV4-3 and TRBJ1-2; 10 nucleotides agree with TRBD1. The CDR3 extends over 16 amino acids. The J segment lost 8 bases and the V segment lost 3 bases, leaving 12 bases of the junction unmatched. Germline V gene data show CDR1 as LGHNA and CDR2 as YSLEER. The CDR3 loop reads CASSQDSGQGPRGYTF. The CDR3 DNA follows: TGCGCCAGCAGCCAGGACTCGGGACAGGGGCCCAGAGGCTACACCTTC.

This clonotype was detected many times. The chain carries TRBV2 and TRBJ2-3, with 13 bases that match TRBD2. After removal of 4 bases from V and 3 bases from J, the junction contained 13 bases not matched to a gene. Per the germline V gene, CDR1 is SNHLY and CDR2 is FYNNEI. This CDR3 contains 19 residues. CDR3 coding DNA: TGTGCCAGCAGTGGGAGGACTAGCGGGAGAAGACACTCGACAGATACGCAGTATTTT. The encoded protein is CASSGRTSGRRHSTDTQYF.

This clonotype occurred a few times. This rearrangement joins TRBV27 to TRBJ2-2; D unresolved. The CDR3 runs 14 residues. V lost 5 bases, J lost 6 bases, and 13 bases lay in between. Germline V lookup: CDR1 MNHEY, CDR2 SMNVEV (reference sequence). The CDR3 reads CASSPISEPGELFF. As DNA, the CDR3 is TGTGCCAGCAGTCCAATTTCCGAGCCCGGGGAGCTGTTTTTT.

In DNA form, the CDR3 reads TGCGCCAGCAGCCAATCGGAGGGAGGTTCCTACAATGAGCAGTTCTTC. It yields the protein CASSQSEGGSYNEQFF. J is TRBJ2-1 and V is TRBV4-1, with D tentatively TRBD2 (6 bases). The germline V gene has CDR1 MGHRA and CDR2 YSYEKL. This CDR3 comprises 16 residues. The V end was cut by 2 bases, the J end by 1 base, with 12 bases between.

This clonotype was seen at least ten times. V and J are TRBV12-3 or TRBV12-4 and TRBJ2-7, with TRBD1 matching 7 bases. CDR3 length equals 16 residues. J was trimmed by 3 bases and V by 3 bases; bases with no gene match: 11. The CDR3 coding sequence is TGTGCCAGCAGTTTCGTCTGGTCAGGGGGTGGCTACGAGCAGTACTTC. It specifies CASSFVWSGGGYEQYF.

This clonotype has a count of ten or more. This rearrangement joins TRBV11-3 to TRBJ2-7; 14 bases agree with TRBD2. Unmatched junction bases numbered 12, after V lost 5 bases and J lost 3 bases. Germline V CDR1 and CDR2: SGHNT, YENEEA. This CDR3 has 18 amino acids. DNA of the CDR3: TGTGCCAGCAGCATAGGGACTAGCGGGAGCGTCCTGGGCTACGAGCAGTACTTC. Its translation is CASSIGTSGSVLGYEQYF.

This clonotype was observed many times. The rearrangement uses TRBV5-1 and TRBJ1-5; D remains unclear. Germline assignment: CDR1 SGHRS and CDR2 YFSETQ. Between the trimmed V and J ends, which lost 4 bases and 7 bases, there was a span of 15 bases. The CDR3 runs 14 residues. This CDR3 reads CASSPTDGGQPQHF. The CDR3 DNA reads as TGCGCCAGCAGCCCTACGGATGGAGGACAGCCCCAGCATTTT.

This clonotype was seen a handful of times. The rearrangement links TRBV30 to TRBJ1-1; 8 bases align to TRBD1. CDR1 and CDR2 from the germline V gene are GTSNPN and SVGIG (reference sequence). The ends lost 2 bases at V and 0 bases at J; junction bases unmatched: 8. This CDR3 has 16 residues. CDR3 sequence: CAWSSTLTGVNTEAFF. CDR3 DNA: TGTGCCTGGAGTTCGACTTTGACAGGGGTGAACACTGAAGCTTTCTTT.

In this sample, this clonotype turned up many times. The CDR3 here is CAIRQSGPTTYEQYF. The CDR3 bases are TGTGCCATCAGACAATCGGGCCCTACAACCTACGAGCAGTACTTC. J is TRBJ2-7 and V is TRBV10-3, with no clear D. Germline CDR1 ENHRY, CDR2 SYGVKD. The CDR3 is 15 amino acids. The V end was cut by 6 bases, the J end by 2 bases, with 17 bases between.

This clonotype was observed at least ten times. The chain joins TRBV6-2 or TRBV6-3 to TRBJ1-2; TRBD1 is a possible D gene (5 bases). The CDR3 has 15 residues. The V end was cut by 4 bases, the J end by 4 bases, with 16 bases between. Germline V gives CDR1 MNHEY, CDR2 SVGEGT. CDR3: CASSSTAGTAYGYTF. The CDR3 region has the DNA TGTGCCAGCAGTTCCACCGCCGGGACGGCCTATGGCTACACCTTC.

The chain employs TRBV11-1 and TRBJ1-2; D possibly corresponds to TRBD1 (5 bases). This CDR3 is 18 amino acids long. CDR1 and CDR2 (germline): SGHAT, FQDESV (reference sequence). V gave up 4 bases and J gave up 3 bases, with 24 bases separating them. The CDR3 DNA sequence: TGTGCCAGCAGCTCCTCCGCCGCGGGACGCCCTCGGGACTATGGCTACACCTTC. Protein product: CASSSSAAGRPRDYGYTF.

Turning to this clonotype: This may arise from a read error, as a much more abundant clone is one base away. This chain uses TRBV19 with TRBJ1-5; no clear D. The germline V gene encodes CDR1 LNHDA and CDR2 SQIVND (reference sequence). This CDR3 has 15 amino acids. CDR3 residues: CASNIAGGLDQPQHF. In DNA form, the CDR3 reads TGTGCCAGTAATATAGCAGGAGGGCTGGATCAGCCCCAGCATTTT.

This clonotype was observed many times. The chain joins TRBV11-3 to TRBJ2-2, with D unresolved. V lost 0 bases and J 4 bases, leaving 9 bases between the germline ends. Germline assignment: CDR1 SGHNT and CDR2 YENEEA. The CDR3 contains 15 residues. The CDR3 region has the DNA TGTGCCAGCAGCTTAGAGACCCAGAGCACCGGGGAGCTGTTTTTT. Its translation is CASSLETQSTGELFF.

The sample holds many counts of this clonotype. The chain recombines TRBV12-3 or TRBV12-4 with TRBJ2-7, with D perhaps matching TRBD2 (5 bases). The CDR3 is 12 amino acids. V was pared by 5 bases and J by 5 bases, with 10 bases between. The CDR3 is CASSPTRHEQYF. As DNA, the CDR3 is TGTGCCAGCAGTCCAACTAGACACGAGCAGTACTTC.

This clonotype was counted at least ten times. CDR3 nucleotide sequence: TGTGCCAGTAGTAAAGTTGACCGGCAGCCCCAGCATTTT. It translates to CASSKVDRQPQHF. V gene TRBV19 combines with J gene TRBJ1-5; no definite D call. Germline loops: CDR1 LNHDA, CDR2 SQIVND (reference sequence). CDR3 length equals 13 residues. V was cut by 4 bases and J by 7 bases, with 11 bases left in between. Together with reference TRBV19 and TRBJ1-5, the CDR3 gives the full variable domain: DGGITQSPKYLFRKEGQNVTLSCEQNLNHDAMYWYRQDPGQGLRLIYYSQIVNDFQKGDIAEGYSVSREKKESFPLTVTSAQKNPTAFYLCASSKVDRQPQHFGDGTRLSIL.

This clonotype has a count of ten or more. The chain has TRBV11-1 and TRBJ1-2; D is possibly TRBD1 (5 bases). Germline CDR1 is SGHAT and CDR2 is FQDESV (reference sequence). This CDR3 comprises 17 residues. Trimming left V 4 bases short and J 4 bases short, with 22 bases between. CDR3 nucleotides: TGTGCCAGCAGCTCCCTCGGGGACCCGGGGTTTCTCTATGGCTACACCTTC. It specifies CASSSLGDPGFLYGYTF.

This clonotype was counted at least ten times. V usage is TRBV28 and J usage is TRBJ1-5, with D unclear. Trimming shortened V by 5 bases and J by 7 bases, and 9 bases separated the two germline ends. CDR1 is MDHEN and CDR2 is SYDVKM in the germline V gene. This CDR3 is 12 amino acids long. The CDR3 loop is CASSNHGQPQHF. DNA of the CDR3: TGTGCCAGCAGTAATCACGGCCAGCCCCAGCATTTT.

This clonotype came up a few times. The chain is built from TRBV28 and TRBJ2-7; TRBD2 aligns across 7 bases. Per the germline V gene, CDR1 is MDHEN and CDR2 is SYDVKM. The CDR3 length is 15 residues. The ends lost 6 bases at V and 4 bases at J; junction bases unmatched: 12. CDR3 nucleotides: TGTGCCAGCAGCCCGACGGGGGGAGATAGGTACGAGCAGTACTTC. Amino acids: CASSPTGGDRYEQYF.